The present T cell receptor (beta chain) was sequenced within a study of shared clonotypes between healthy human individuals. Germline assignment: CDR1 SGHRS and CDR2 YFSETQ. The CDR3 sequence is 16 residues long. The ends lost 0 bases at V and 2 bases at J; junction bases unmatched: 6. TCRdb's copy holds only in-frame clones and misses some; the assay was immunoSEQ multiplex PCR. The sample holds around 510,000 clones, approximately 95% seen once. This TCR was recovered from a young woman in good health. The sequenced sample consisted of naive CD4+ T cells sorted from blood. Regarding subset: CD45RA+ positively selected. This chain joins TRBV5-1 and TRBJ2-7, with TRBD1 matching 9 bases. The CDR3 DNA follows: TGCGCCAGCAGCTTGGGCCGGGACAGGGCCCCCTACGAGCAGTACTTC. This sequence encodes CASSLGRDRAPYEQYF.